This T cell receptor beta chain stems from a study of cytomegalovirus exposure and HLA in healthy donors. Study-wide points: By a later analysis, the bulk of CMV-associated TCR beta chains appeared HLA-restricted. Other equally common chains were less clonally expanded than HLA-associated TCR beta chains, a later analysis showed.

Trimming at V came to 5 bases and at J to 2 bases, leaving 2 bases not matched to a gene. This CDR3 has 15 amino acids. In germline, CDR1 is SNHLY, CDR2 FYNNEI. The primer mix had 60 Vbeta and 13 Jbeta primers. Libraries were prepared by immunoSEQ multiplex PCR; TCRdb keeps only in-frame clonotypes and omits some of them. The sample consists of about 200,000 clones, 75% to 80% of them appearing once. This clone was found a few times. Its target is not known. This chain connects TRBV2 to TRBJ2-6; 8 bases line up with TRBD2. The sequence was obtained from a man in his late teens or twenties in good health and CMV-seronegative. The sequencing sample was made of PBMCs. As DNA, the CDR3 is TGTGCCAGCAGTCCGGGAGGGACTGGGGCCAACGTCCTGACTTTC. Amino acid sequence: CASSPGGTGANVLTF.